This T cell receptor (beta chain) was sequenced for a study of T cell repertoires in cytomegalovirus infection. General study results and limits: Summed public TCR beta family frequency identified CMV carriers bearing the relevant HLA. The study found HLA-C-restricted CMV-specific TCR beta clonotypes dominating the ex vivo response.

CDR1 and CDR2 (germline): DFQATT, SNEGSKA (reference sequence). The CDR3 totals 15 residues. Trimming took off 3 bases at V and 1 base at J, with 13 bases between the two ends. Comment on this clonotype: Its antigen is undetermined.

One entry per CDR3 protein results from TCRdb running MiXCR on the reads. The sample has some 480,000 distinct CDR3 sequences; 30% to 40% are singletons. The sample was cultured PBMCs, taken from culture after CMV antigen stimulation. This chain joins TRBV20-1 and TRBJ2-1, with unresolved D. The clonotype comes from a human donor in good health (CMV status not recorded). Some clones in this sample may be carry-over from other donors' samples. For the CDR3, the DNA is TGCAGTGCTAGGGCGCGAGTGGAATCCTACAATGAGCAGTTCTTC. Its translation: CSARARVESYNEQFF.